The clone carrying this T cell receptor beta chain was detected ten times or more. This entry belongs to a study of blood T cell repertoires in COVID-19. The overall study: Specimens from acute and convalescent COVID-19 originated in the United States, Italy and Spain. T cells, B-cell-depleted T cells, or PBMCs supplied cDNA or gDNA.

CDR1 and CDR2 (germline): SGDLS, YYNGEE. The CDR3 loop spans 14 amino acids. The V end lost 0 bases, the J end lost 5 bases, and 9 bases lay between the germline ends. Original data processing: Reference gene primer amplification yielded estimated nucleated cell counts. Measured with immunoSEQ multiplex PCR; TCRdb has only the in-frame clones, and not every one. The D gene and trimming were derived from the DNA, and the V and J assignments and clone size from that table. In the table there are a few hundred thousand clones, roughly 85% of which are singletons. This TCR was sampled from a woman between 65 and 79 years old with COVID-19, enrolled during active disease. The rearrangement links TRBV9 to TRBJ1-5; D may be TRBD1 (6 bases). Sequencing input: peripheral blood. The CDR3, as DNA: TGTGCCAGCAGCGTAGGGGACATCGATCAGCCCCAGCATTTT. Protein sequence: CASSVGDIDQPQHF.